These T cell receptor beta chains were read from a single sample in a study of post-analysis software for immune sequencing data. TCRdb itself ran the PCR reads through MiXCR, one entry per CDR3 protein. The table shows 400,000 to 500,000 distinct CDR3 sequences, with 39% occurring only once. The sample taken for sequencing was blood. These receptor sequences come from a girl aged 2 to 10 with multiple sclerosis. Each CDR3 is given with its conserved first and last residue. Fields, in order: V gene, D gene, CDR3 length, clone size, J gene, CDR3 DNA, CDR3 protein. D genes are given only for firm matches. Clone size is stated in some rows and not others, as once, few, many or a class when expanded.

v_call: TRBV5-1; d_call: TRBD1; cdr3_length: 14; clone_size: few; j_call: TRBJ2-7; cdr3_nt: TGCGCCAGCAGCCCAACAGGGGGCCGGTACGAGCAGTACTTC; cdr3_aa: CASSPTGGRYEQYF
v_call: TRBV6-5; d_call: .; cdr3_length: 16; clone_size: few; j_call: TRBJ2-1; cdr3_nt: TGTGCCAGCAGTTCCTTCCTTAGGGGATTTCCCAATGAGCAGTTCTTC; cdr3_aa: CASSSFLRGFPNEQFF
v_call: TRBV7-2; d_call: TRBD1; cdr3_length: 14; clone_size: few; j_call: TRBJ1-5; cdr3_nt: TGTGCCAGCAGCGATAGGACAGGAGGTCAGCCCCAGCATTTT; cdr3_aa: CASSDRTGGQPQHF
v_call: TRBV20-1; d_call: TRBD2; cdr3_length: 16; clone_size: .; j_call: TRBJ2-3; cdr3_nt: TGCAGTGCTAGAGATTCCCGGGGGGGAGACACAGATACGCAGTATTTT; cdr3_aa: CSARDSRGGDTDTQYF
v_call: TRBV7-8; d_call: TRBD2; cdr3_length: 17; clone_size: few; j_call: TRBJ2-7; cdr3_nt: TGTGCCAGCAGCACCAGAGAACCGGGACTAGTATTATACGAGCAGTACTTC; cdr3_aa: CASSTREPGLVLYEQYF
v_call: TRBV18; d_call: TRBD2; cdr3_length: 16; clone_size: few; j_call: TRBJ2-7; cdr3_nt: TGTGCCAGCTCACCAGCGCAAAGGACTAGGCCCTACGAGCAGTACTTC; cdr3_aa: CASSPAQRTRPYEQYF
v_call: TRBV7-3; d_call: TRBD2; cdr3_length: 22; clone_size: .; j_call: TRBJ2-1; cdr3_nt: TGTGCCAGCAGCTACCCGGAGGGGTCAACGACTAGCGGGGGCCACTCCTACAATGAGCAGTTCTTC; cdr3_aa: CASSYPEGSTTSGGHSYNEQFF
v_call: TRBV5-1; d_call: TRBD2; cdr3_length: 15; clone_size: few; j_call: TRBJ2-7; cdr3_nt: TGCGCCAGCAGCTCCGGACTAGCGGGAGCGATCGAGCAGTACTTC; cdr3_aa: CASSSGLAGAIEQYF
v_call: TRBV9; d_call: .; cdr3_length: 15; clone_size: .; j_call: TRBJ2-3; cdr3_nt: TGTGCCAGCAGCGTAGGCGGGACGAACACAGATGCGCAGTATTTT; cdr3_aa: CASSVGGTNTDAQYF
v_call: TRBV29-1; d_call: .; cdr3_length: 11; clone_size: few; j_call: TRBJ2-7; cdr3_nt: TGCAGCGTTGAAGTACAGTACGAGCAGTACTTC; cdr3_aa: CSVEVQYEQYF
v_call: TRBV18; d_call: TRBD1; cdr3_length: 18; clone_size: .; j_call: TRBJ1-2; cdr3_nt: TGTGCCAGCTCACCACCGGGAGGGACAGGCTTATTCAGCTATGGCTACACCTTC; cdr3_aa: CASSPPGGTGLFSYGYTF
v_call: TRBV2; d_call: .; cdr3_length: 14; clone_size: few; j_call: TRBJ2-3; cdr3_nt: TGTGCCAGCAGTGAAGGACAGAGCACAGATACGCAGTATTTT; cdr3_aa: CASSEGQSTDTQYF
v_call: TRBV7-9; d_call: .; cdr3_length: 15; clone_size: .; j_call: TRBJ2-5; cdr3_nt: TGTGCCAGCAGCCCCACCGGGGGCAGAGAAGAGACCCAGTACTTC; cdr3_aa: CASSPTGGREETQYF
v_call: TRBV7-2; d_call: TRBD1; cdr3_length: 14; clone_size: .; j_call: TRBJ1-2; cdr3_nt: TGTGCCAGCAGCGCAGGACAGGGGGCCGGAGGCTACACCTTC; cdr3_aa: CASSAGQGAGGYTF
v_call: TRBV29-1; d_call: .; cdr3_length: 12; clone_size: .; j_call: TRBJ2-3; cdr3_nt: TGCAGCGTTGATAAGGAGGCAGATACGCAGTATTTT; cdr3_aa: CSVDKEADTQYF
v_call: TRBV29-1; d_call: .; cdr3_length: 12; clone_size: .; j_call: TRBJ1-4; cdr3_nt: TGCAGCGCACAAACAGATAATGAAAAACTGTTTTTT; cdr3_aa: CSAQTDNEKLFF
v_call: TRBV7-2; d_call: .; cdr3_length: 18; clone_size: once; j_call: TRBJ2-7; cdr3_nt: TGTGCCAGCAGCTTAGATGGGGCAGGTCCCAGGTTGGGATACGAGCAGTACTTC; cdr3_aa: CASSLDGAGPRLGYEQYF
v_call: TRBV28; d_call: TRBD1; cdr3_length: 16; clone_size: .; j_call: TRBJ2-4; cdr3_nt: TGTGCCAGCAGTGGGCCCGGGACAGTAGCCAAAAACATTCAGTACTTC; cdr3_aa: CASSGPGTVAKNIQYF
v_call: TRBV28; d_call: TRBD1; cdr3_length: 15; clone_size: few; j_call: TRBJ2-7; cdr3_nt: TGTGCCAGCAGCTCGGGACAGGGCGTCTACTACGAGCAGTACTTC; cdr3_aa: CASSSGQGVYYEQYF
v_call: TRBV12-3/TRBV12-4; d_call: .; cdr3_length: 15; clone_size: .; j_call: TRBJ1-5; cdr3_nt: TGTGCCAGCAGTTTAGCGTGGGATAACAATCAGCCCCAGCATTTT; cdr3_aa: CASSLAWDNNQPQHF
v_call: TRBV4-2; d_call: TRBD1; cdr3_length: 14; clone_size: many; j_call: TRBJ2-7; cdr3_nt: TGTGCCAGCAGCGCCGGGACAGAGCTGCGTGAGCAGTACTTC; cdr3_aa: CASSAGTELREQYF
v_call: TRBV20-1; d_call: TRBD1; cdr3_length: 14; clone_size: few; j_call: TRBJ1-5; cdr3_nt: TGCAGTGCTAGAGAGATACAGGGGGACCAGCCCCAGCATTTT; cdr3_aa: CSAREIQGDQPQHF
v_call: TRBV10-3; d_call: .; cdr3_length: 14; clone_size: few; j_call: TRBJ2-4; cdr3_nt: TGTGCCATCAGTGAGTCAATAGCCAAAAACATTCAGTACTTC; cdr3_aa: CAISESIAKNIQYF
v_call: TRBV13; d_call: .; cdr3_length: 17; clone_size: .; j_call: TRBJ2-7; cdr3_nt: TGTGCCAGCAGCTTAGTAGTATTGGGGCTGAACTCCTACGAGCAGTACTTC; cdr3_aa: CASSLVVLGLNSYEQYF
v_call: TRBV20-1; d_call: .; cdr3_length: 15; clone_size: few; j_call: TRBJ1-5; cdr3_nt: TGCAGTGCTAGATTATCCACAGCTAGCAATCAGCCCCAGCATTTT; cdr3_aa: CSARLSTASNQPQHF